This T cell receptor (beta chain) was identified during a study of cytomegalovirus exposure and HLA in healthy donors. V was cut by 4 bases and J by 5 bases, with 15 bases left in between. The germline gives CDR1 SGDLS, CDR2 YYNGEE. This CDR3 has 14 residues. Use of 60 Vbeta and 13 Jbeta primers characterized the PCR. Using immunoSEQ multiplex PCR, the repertoire was profiled, and TCRdb retains in-frame clones only, with some absent. This sample has 90,000 to 120,000 clones, with roughly 80% found just once. Sequencing was done on a sample of PBMCs. The chain has TRBV9 and TRBJ1-2; TRBD1 might be the D (5 bases). This TCR came from a young man in good health and CMV-seronegative. The CDR3 nucleotides read TGTGCCAGCAGCCTTACTACAGACAGTTATGGCTACACCTTC. This sequence encodes CASSLTTDSYGYTF.